This TCR beta chain is drawn from a study of cytomegalovirus exposure and HLA in healthy donors. The CDR3 sequence is 13 residues long. The V end lost 3 bases, the J end lost 4 bases, and 9 bases lay between the germline ends. The germline V gene encodes CDR1 KGHSH and CDR2 LQKENI. The PCR had 60 Vbeta and 13 Jbeta primers. The assay was immunoSEQ multiplex PCR, and TCRdb's table has in-frame clones only and misses some. Of some 190,000 clones in the sample, roughly 73% were seen once. The chain couples TRBV18 to TRBJ2-5, with no clear D. The sample taken for sequencing was PBMCs. The sequence came from a woman aged 25 to 39 in good health and CMV-seropositive. The CDR3 is CASSPVPPETQYF. CDR3 in DNA: TGTGCCAGCTCACCCGTTCCTCCAGAGACCCAGTACTTC.